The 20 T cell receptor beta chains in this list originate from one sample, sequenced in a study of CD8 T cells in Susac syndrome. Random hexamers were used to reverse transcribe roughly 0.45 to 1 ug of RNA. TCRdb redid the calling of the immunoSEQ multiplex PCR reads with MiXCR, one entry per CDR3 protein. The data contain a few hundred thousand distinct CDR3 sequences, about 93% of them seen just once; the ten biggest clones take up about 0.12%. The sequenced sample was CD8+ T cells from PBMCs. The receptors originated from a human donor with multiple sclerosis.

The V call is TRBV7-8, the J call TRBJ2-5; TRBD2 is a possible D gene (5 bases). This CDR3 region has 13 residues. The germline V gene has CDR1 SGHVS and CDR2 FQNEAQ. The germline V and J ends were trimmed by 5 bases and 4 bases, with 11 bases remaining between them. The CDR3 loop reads CASSPLVLETQYF. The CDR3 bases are TGTGCCAGCAGCCCACTAGTCCTAGAGACCCAGTACTTC.

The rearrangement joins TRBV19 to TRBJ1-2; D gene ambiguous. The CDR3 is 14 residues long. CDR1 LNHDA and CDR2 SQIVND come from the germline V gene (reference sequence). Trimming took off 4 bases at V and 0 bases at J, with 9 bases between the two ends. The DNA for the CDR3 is TGTGCCAGTAGTACCGGGGTAGCTAACTATGGCTACACCTTC. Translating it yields CASSTGVANYGYTF.

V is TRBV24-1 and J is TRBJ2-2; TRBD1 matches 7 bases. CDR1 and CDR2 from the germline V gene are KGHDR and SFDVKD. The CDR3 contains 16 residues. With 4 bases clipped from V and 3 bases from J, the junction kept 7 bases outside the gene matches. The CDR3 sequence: CATSDPTTGHTGELFF. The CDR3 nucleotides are TGTGCCACCAGTGACCCGACGACAGGGCACACCGGGGAGCTGTTTTTT.

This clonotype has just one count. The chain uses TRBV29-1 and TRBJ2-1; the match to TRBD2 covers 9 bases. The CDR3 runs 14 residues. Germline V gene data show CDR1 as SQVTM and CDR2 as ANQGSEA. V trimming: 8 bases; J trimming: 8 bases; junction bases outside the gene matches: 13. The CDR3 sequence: CSTCLAGVSDEQFF. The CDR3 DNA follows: TGCAGCACTTGCTTAGCGGGAGTAAGCGATGAGCAGTTCTTC.

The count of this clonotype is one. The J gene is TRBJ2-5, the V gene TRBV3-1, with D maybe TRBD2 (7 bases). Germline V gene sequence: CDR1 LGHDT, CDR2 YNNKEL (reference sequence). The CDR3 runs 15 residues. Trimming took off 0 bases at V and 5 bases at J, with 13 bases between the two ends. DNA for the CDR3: TGTGCCAGCAGCCAAGATTGGGGGGGCCTTGAGACCCAGTACTTC. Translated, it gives CASSQDWGGLETQYF.

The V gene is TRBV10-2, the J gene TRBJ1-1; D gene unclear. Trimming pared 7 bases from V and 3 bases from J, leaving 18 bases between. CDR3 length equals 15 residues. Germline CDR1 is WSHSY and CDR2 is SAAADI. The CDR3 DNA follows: TGCGCCAGCACCAGCTACAGCCTCCTCGACACTGAAGCTTTCTTT. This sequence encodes CASTSYSLLDTEAFF.

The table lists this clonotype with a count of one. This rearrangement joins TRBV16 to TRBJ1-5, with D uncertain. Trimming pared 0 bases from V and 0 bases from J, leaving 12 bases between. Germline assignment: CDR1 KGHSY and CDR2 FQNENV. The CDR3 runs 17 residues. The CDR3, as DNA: TGTGCCAGCAGCCAATCCAATATCGTTGATAGCAATCAGCCCCAGCATTTT. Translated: CASSQSNIVDSNQPQHF.

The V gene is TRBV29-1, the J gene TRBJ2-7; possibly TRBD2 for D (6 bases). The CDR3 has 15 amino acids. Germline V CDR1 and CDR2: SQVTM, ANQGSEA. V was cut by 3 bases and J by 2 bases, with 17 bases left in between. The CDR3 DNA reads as TGCAGCGTTGAGCCAGTGGGCGGGATGACCTACGAGCAGTACTTC. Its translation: CSVEPVGGMTYEQYF.

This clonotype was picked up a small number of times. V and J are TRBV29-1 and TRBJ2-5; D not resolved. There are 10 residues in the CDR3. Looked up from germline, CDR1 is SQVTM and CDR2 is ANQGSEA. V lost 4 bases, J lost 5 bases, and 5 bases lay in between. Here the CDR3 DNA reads TGCAGCGTTGGTGGTGAGACCCAGTACTTC. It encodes CSVGGETQYF.

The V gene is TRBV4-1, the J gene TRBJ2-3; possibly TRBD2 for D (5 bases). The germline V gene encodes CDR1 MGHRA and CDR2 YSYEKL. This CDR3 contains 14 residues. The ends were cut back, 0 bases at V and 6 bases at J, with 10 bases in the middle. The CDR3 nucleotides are TGCGCCAGCAGCCAAGAAGCGGCCCCCGATACGCAGTATTTT. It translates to CASSQEAAPDTQYF.

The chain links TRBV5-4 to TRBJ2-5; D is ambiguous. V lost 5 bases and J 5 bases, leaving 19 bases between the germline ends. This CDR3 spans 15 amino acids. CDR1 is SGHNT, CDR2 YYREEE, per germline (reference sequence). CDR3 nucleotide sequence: TGTGCCAGCAGTCCCGGGTCTAGATCTACGGAGACCCAGTACTTC. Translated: CASSPGSRSTETQYF.

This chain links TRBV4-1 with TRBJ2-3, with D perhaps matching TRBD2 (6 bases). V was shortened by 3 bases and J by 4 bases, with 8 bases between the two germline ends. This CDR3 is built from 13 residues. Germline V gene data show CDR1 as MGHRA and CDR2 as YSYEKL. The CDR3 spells CASSHGGADTQYF. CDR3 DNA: TGCGCCAGCAGCCACGGGGGAGCAGATACGCAGTATTTT.

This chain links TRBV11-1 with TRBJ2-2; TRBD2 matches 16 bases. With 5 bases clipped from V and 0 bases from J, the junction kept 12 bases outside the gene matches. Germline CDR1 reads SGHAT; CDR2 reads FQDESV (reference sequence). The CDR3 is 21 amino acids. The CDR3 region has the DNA TGTGCCAGCAGCCCACCCTGGGGGACTAGCGGGGGGGCGTCGAACACCGGGGAGCTGTTTTTT. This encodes CASSPPWGTSGGASNTGELFF.

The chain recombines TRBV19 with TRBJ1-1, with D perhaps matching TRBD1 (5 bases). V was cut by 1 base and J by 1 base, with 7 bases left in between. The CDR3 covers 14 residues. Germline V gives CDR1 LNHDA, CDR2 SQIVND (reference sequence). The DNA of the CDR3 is TGTGCCAGTAGTATAGCAGACAGGAACACTGAAGCTTTCTTT. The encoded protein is CASSIADRNTEAFF.

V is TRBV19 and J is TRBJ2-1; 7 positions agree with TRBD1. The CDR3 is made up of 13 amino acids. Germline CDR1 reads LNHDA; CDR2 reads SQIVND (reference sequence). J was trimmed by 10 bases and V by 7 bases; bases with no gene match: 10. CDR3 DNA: TGTGCCAGTACCGAACCGGGGACAGAAGAGCAGTTCTTC. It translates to CASTEPGTEEQFF.

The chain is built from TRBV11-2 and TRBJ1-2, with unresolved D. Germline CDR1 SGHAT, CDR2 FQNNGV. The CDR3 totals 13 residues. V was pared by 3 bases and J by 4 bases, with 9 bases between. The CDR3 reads CASSLRLRYGYTF. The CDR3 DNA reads TGTGCCAGCAGCTTGAGGCTGCGCTATGGCTACACCTTC.

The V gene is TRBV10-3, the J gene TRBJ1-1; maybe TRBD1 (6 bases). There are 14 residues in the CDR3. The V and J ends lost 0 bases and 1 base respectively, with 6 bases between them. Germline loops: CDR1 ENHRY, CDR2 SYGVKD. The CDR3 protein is CAISESQGNTEAFF. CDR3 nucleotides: TGTGCCATCAGTGAGTCACAGGGGAACACTGAAGCTTTCTTT.

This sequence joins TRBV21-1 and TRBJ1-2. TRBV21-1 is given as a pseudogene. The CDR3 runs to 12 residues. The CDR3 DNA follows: TGTGCCAGCACGGGCAGACACTATGGCTACACCTTC. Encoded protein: CASTGRHYGYTF.

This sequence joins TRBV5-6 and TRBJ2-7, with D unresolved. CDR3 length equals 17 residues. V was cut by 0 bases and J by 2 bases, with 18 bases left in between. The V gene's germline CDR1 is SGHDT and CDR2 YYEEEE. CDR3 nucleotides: TGTGCCAGCAGCTTGGCCCGGACGCTTATTCAGACCTACGAGCAGTACTTC. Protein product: CASSLARTLIQTYEQYF.

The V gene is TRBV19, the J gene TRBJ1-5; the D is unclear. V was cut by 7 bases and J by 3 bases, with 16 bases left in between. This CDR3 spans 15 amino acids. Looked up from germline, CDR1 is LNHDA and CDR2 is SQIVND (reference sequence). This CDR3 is CASTLFGSHNQPQHF. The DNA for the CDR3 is TGTGCCAGTACCCTTTTCGGATCTCACAATCAGCCCCAGCATTTT.